This T cell receptor (beta chain) was identified in a study of blood T cell repertoires in COVID-19. The overall study: Collection of acute and convalescent COVID-19 samples took place in the United States, Italy and Spain. PBMCs, B-cell-depleted T cells, or T cells provided the cDNA or gDNA that made up the material.

In the authors' methods: Amplifying reference gene primers gave estimates of nucleated cell counts. Here immunoSEQ multiplex PCR was the method, and the copy in TCRdb shows in-frame clones only, minus some. V and J calls and clone size are copied from that table; D and trimming were computed from the DNA. The sample has 90,000 to 130,000 clones, roughly 81% seen once; the top ten hold approximately 1.5%. The germline V gene has CDR1 KGHSH and CDR2 LQKENI. This CDR3 is 15 amino acids long. The V and J ends lost 5 bases and 4 bases respectively, with 17 bases between them. The V and J genes are TRBV18 and TRBJ2-5, with a weak D call TRBD1 (5 bases). This clonotype originated in a man aged 40-49 years with acute or convalescent COVID-19. Sequencing was performed on peripheral blood. In DNA, the CDR3 is TGTGCCAGCTCAACCGACAGTATGCCCGCAGAGACCCAGTACTTC. This gives the protein CASSTDSMPAETQYF.